This TCR beta chain was captured in a study of CD8 T cells in ankylosing spondylitis. Whole-study results and caveats: Clones tied to disease were said to be significantly enriched in matched ankylosing spondylitis synovial fluid. Ankylosing spondylitis blood appeared to carry a characteristic TCR beta motif of seven to nine highly homologous variants.

A single record per CDR3 protein comes from TCRdb applying MiXCR to the 5' RACE reads. There are about 360,000 distinct CDR3 sequences in the sample; more than 20% occur only once, and around 13% lies in the top ten. Points on this clonotype: Its target is not known.

The sequence was collected from a male donor with ankylosing spondylitis or in good health (not recorded which). The sample was blood, either unsorted or a sorted T cell fraction (not recorded which).

The CDR3 reads CSAGGGGAYNEQFF. CDR3 in DNA: TGCAGTGCGGGTGGAGGGGGCGCCTACAATGAGCAGTTCTTC. The V call is TRBV20-1, the J call TRBJ2-1; weak D call: TRBD1 (7 bases). Trimming cost V 6 bases and J 2 bases, with 14 bases left between them. Per the germline V gene, CDR1 is DFQATT and CDR2 is SNEGSKA (reference sequence). The CDR3 spans 14 residues.